Reported below is one T cell receptor beta chain. These data are taken from a study of blood T cell repertoires in COVID-19. Study as a whole: Specimens from acute and convalescent COVID-19 originated in the United States, Italy and Spain. Sources were T cells, B-cell-depleted T cells, or PBMCs; the material itself was cDNA or gDNA.

Germline CDR1 is ENHRY and CDR2 is SYGVKD. Trimming at V came to 6 bases and at J to 3 bases, leaving 13 bases not matched to a gene. The CDR3 spans 17 residues. Authors' methods: Scientists estimated how many nucleated cells there were by amplifying reference gene primers. Sequencing was performed with immunoSEQ multiplex PCR; in TCRdb, only in-frame clones are kept and a portion is missing. V, J and clone size derive from that table, while D and trimming were established from the DNA sequence. The top ten hold roughly 18% of the sample, which has about 59,000 clones, over 70% seen once. The chain joins TRBV10-3 to TRBJ2-2, with 7 bases that match TRBD1. Sequencing was done on a sample of peripheral blood. The sequence came from a woman between 45 and 65 years old with active or convalescent COVID-19. The CDR3 here is CAISTSFTGVDTGELFF. The CDR3 DNA sequence: TGTGCCATCAGCACTTCCTTTACAGGGGTCGACACCGGGGAGCTGTTTTTT.